Below, one T cell receptor beta chain is given with its context. Its antigen remains unidentified. Here immunoSEQ multiplex PCR was the method, and the copy in TCRdb shows in-frame clones only, minus some. The sample has about 22,000 clones; more than 60% are singletons. Expansion of antigen-specific CD4+ T cells with viral peptide pools was carried out by the ViraFEST assay before sequencing. Following 10 days of culture, CD4+ T cells were isolated. By PCR, the person was confirmed to have had SARS-CoV-2 infection between March and December 2020. About 2 million PBMC were seeded per well and grown in the presence of roughly 10 IU/ml IL-2 and around 9 ug/ml peptides. The sample is drawn from a study of vaccination effects on CD4 cells after COVID-19. Whole-study context: Both of the two convalescent patients gave a sample, one 16 days and one a week before vaccination. Findings of the study overall: Researchers reported few convalescent patients and no early post-infection timepoints in the study.

The CDR3 sequence is 14 residues long. Germline loops: CDR1 LGHDT, CDR2 YNNKEL (reference sequence). With 0 bases removed from V and 6 bases from J, the gap between germline ends came to 12 bases. This receptor was identified in a human donor who had a prior SARS-CoV-2 infection. The chain uses TRBV3-1 (or the pseudogene TRBV3-2) and TRBJ2-7, with a possible D match to TRBD1 (6 bases). The sample here was CD4+ T cells from PBMCs cultured with a peptide pool, taken before COVID-19 vaccination. This CDR3 is CASSQDRGFGEQYF. CDR3 bases: TGTGCCAGCAGCCAAGATAGGGGGTTTGGCGAGCAGTACTTC.